The source of this T cell receptor (beta chain) is a study of beta chain features in type 1 diabetes. General observations from the study: Researchers report that Type 1 diabetes patients had moderately but significantly shorter TCRB CDR3s across all four CD4+ subsets.

The CDR3 has 15 residues. Germline V lookup: CDR1 SGHAT, CDR2 FQDESV (reference sequence). The V and J ends lost 5 bases and 1 base, in that order; junction bases with no gene match: 6. Every isolated RNA sample was fully reverse transcribed, so sequencing captured expressed TCRB transcripts. Sequencing was performed with immunoSEQ multiplex PCR; in TCRdb, only in-frame clones are kept and a portion is missing. The sample contains 300,000 to 450,000 clones, around 13% of which appear only once. This clone was seen a few times. Its antigen is as yet unknown. The sample was naive CD4+ T cells from blood. The TCR comes from a woman between 18 and 29 years old with type 1 diabetes. This chain links TRBV11-1 with TRBJ2-7; 9 bases are a match to TRBD2. The CDR3 sequence: CASSRGLADSYEQYF. Written as DNA, the CDR3 is TGTGCCAGCAGCCGGGGACTAGCAGATTCCTACGAGCAGTACTTC.